A single sample is the source of the 30 T cell receptor beta chains below, sequenced in a study of human T cells and chemical hapten exposure. Time point in this sample: patch test 2, 6 weeks after DPC sensitization. The treatment denotes: therapeutic diphenylcyclopropenone sensitization with weekly scalp DPC. In TCRdb, the RACE reads were re-called with MiXCR into one record per CDR3 protein. The data contain more than 70,000 distinct CDR3 sequences, 11% of them singletons. This specimen was whole blood, taken in connection with sensitization to the hapten diphenylcyclopropenone (DPC). The receptor set was obtained from a man aged 18 to 29 with alopecia areata. Some clones in this sample may be carry-over from other donors' samples.

This clonotype was seen repeatedly, ten times or more. V and J are TRBV7-8 and TRBJ1-1; no definite D call. Germline V lookup: CDR1 SGHVS, CDR2 FQNEAQ. The CDR3 runs 13 residues. V lost 3 bases, J lost 2 bases, and 7 bases lay in between. CDR3 nucleotide sequence: TGTGCCAGCAGCTTGGTGACCAACACTGAAGCTTTCTTT. It is translated as CASSLVTNTEAFF.

This clonotype has at least ten counts. The rearrangement uses TRBV7-2 and TRBJ2-7; TRBD1 matches 10 bases. V shed 1 base, J shed 6 bases, and the junction held 9 bases outside the gene matches. From germline, CDR1 is SGHTA and CDR2 FQGNSA. The CDR3 loop spans 16 amino acids. The CDR3 coding sequence is TGTGCCAGCAGCTTAGGAGGACCGGGACAGGGGAGCGAGCAGTACTTC. It codes for CASSLGGPGQGSEQYF.

The chain combines TRBV7-9 with TRBJ2-2; TRBD1 agrees at 7 bases. There are 15 residues in the CDR3. Germline V CDR1 and CDR2: SEHNR, FQNEAQ (reference sequence). J lost 7 bases, V lost 3 bases, and 8 bases had no gene match. The DNA for the CDR3 is TGTGCCAGCAGCTTCTCACAGGGGCGGAGCGGGGAGCTGTTTTTT. Residues: CASSFSQGRSGELFF.

The genes are TRBV5-4 and TRBJ2-7, with 8 bases identical to TRBD1. This CDR3 is 13 amino acids long. Looked up from germline, CDR1 is SGHNT and CDR2 is YYREEE (reference sequence). V trimming: 5 bases; J trimming: 5 bases; junction bases outside the gene matches: 6. DNA of the CDR3: TGTGCCAGCAGGCAGACAGGGGATGACGAGCAGTACGTC. Translated: CASRQTGDDEQYV.

This clonotype was counted between two and nine times. This chain uses TRBV27 with TRBJ2-2, with D tentatively TRBD1 (6 bases). V was trimmed by 2 bases and J by 5 bases, leaving 12 bases between them. CDR3 length: 15 amino acids. Germline V gene lookup returns CDR1 MNHEY and CDR2 SMNVEV (reference sequence). The DNA for the CDR3 is TGTGCCAGCAGTTTACTTACAGGGTCTACCGGGGAGCTGTTTTTT. Amino acids: CASSLLTGSTGELFF.

In its sample, this clonotype was seen many times. V and J are TRBV7-9 and TRBJ1-1; 9 bases match TRBD1. The CDR3 is 15 amino acids. The germline V gene has CDR1 SEHNR and CDR2 FQNEAQ (reference sequence). J was trimmed by 4 bases and V by 5 bases; bases with no gene match: 8. The CDR3 sequence is CASSPETGGSTEAFF. DNA of the CDR3: TGTGCCAGCAGCCCAGAGACAGGGGGGAGCACTGAAGCTTTCTTT.

V gene TRBV20-1 combines with J gene TRBJ1-1; D is ambiguous. The CDR3 extends over 11 amino acids. Looked up from germline, CDR1 is DFQATT and CDR2 is SNEGSKA (reference sequence). V was pared by 4 bases and J by 9 bases, with 12 bases between. The CDR3 here is CSATPPKKAFF. In DNA form, the CDR3 reads TGCAGTGCTACACCCCCCAAAAAAGCTTTCTTT.

This clonotype came up many times. The V call is TRBV4-1, the J call TRBJ2-4; D is undetermined. From germline, CDR1 is MGHRA and CDR2 YSYEKL. V dropped 3 bases and J dropped 4 bases, with 10 bases sitting between them. The CDR3 is 14 amino acids. CDR3 protein: CASSHPGGKNIQYF. The CDR3 nucleotides read TGCGCCAGCAGCCACCCAGGTGGTAAAAACATTCAGTACTTC.

The gene calls are TRBV9 and TRBJ2-3; 13 bases align to TRBD2. Germline V CDR1 and CDR2: SGDLS, YYNGEE. V lost 8 bases and J lost 2; bases outside the gene matches: 2. This CDR3 has 14 amino acids. CDR3 DNA sequence: TGTGCCAGGGGGACTAGCGGGGACACAGATACGCAGTATTTT. The encoded protein is CARGTSGDTDTQYF.

This clonotype was observed many times. This rearrangement joins TRBV11-2 to TRBJ2-6; 13 nucleotides line up with TRBD2. CDR3 size: 20 residues. Germline values: CDR1 SGHAT, CDR2 FQNNGV. The ends lost 2 bases at V and 0 bases at J; junction bases unmatched: 7. CDR3 loop: CASSLYPGLAGFSGANVLTF. In DNA, the CDR3 is TGTGCCAGCAGCTTATATCCGGGACTAGCGGGATTCTCTGGGGCCAACGTCCTGACTTTC.

The chain uses TRBV20-1 and TRBJ2-5; unclear D gene. Trimming took off 5 bases at V and 0 bases at J, with 4 bases between the two ends. From germline, CDR1 is DFQATT and CDR2 SNEGSKA (reference sequence). CDR3 length: 11 residues. The CDR3 here is CSAQYQETQYF. CDR3 coding DNA: TGCAGTGCTCAGTACCAAGAGACCCAGTACTTC.

Points on this clonotype: Relative to the germline gene, one junction end is altered; a read error may explain this. This chain uses TRBV11-2 with TRBJ1-5; D ambiguous. This CDR3 is 15 amino acids long. Germline V CDR1 and CDR2: SGHAT, FQNNGV. CDR3 nucleotide sequence: TGTGCCAGCAGCTTAGGACACCTTAGCAATCAGCCCCGGCATTTT. It encodes CASSLGHLSNQPRHF. Using reference TRBV11-2 and TRBJ1-5 for the parts outside the CDR3, the full variable domain is EAGVAQSPRYKIIEKRQSVAFWCNPISGHATLYWYQQILGQGPKLLIQFQNNGVVDDSQLPKDRFSAERLKGVDSTLKIQPAKLEDSAVYLCASSLGHLSNQPRHFGDGTRLSIL.

The table lists this clonotype with many counts. The rearrangement joins TRBV11-3 to TRBJ2-5; 7 bases align to TRBD1. Germline V lookup: CDR1 SGHNT, CDR2 YENEEA. Trimming cost V 5 bases and J 2 bases; bases outside gene matches: 8. This CDR3 has 15 amino acids. The CDR3 region is CASSAGQAHQETQYF. In DNA form, the CDR3 reads TGTGCCAGCAGCGCCGGACAGGCCCATCAAGAGACCCAGTACTTC.

This rearrangement joins TRBV7-9 to TRBJ2-5; TRBD2 agrees at 7 bases. The V gene end was trimmed by 8 bases and the J gene end by 3 bases; junction bases not matched to a gene: 6. CDR3 size: 13 residues. CDR1 is SEHNR and CDR2 is FQNEAQ in the germline V gene (reference sequence). The CDR3 loop is CASESGIEETQYF. CDR3 in DNA: TGTGCCAGCGAAAGCGGGATCGAAGAGACCCAGTACTTC.

This clonotype was found many times. The J gene is TRBJ2-3, the V gene TRBV29-1; D ambiguous. Trimming removed 6 bases at V and 4 bases at J, with 14 bases between. Germline assignment: CDR1 SQVTM and CDR2 ANQGSEA. The CDR3 runs to 13 residues. CDR3 residues: CSVARARADTQYF. In nucleotides, the CDR3 is TGCAGCGTCGCCAGAGCTCGCGCAGATACGCAGTATTTT.

The chain carries TRBV6-1 and TRBJ1-6; D is unclear. V was cut by 6 bases and J by 0 bases, with 12 bases left in between. The V gene's germline CDR1 is MNHNS and CDR2 SASEGT. The CDR3 totals 16 residues. The CDR3 DNA is TGTGCCAGCAGCGTGACTGTAAGCTCCTATAATTCACCCCTCCACTTT. Translation gives CASSVTVSSYNSPLHF.

This clonotype was counted only a few times. The chain links TRBV20-1 to TRBJ2-7, with D possibly being TRBD1 (6 bases). CDR3 length: 12 residues. Germline V lookup: CDR1 DFQATT, CDR2 SNEGSKA (reference sequence). The CDR3 protein is CSVGAGVGEQYF. CDR3 coding DNA: TGCAGCGTGGGGGCAGGGGTGGGCGAGCAGTACTTC.

V gene TRBV28 combines with J gene TRBJ2-2; D gene unclear. Deletions cut 3 bases from V and 5 bases from J, with 7 bases between. This CDR3 region has 13 residues. Germline-derived CDR1 and CDR2 are MDHEN and SYDVKM. In DNA form, the CDR3 reads TGTGCCAGCAGTTTTGACGGTACCGGGGAGCTGTTTTTT. Encoded protein: CASSFDGTGELFF.

This clonotype was seen more than once but under ten times. The rearrangement uses TRBV3-2 and TRBJ2-7; the table names TRBD1, a call not compared with the DNA. TRBV3-2 is classified as a pseudogene. The CDR3 length is 13 residues. CDR3 in DNA: TGTGCCAGCAGCCAGAGGGGACACCCGGAGCAGTACGTC. It encodes CASSQRGHPEQYV.

This sequence joins TRBV12-3 or TRBV12-4 and TRBJ2-5; D is ambiguous. Between the trimmed V and J ends, which lost 2 bases and 5 bases, there was a span of 12 bases. There are 14 residues in the CDR3. The CDR3 bases are TGTGCCAGCAGTTTAAGGGATTTCCAGGAGACCCAGTACTTC. It specifies CASSLRDFQETQYF.

This clonotype was seen many times. The chain employs TRBV29-1 and TRBJ2-7, with 9 bases identical to TRBD1. The CDR3 contains 12 residues. With 7 bases clipped from V and 3 bases from J, the junction kept 4 bases outside the gene matches. Germline CDR1 SQVTM, CDR2 ANQGSEA. The CDR3 coding sequence is TGCAGCGCCCTGGGACAGGGCTACGAGCAGTACTTC. This codes for CSALGQGYEQYF.

The chain carries TRBV3-1 and TRBJ2-7; 7 bases agree with TRBD1. Germline V lookup: CDR1 LGHDT, CDR2 YNNKEL (reference sequence). The CDR3 is 11 amino acids. V gave up 6 bases and J gave up 5 bases; unmatched junction bases: 1. This chain's CDR3 is CASRQGNEQYV. Written as DNA, the CDR3 is TGTGCCAGCAGACAGGGGAACGAGCAGTACGTC.

The chain joins TRBV19 to TRBJ2-7; D may correspond to TRBD1 or TRBD2 (5 bases each). CDR3 size: 14 residues. Germline V gene data show CDR1 as LNHDA and CDR2 as SQIVND (reference sequence). Trimming cost V 2 bases and J 7 bases, with 15 bases left between them. For the CDR3, the DNA is TGTGCCAGTAGTATATTTCCGGGGCAGAATGAGCAGTACTTC. Translating it yields CASSIFPGQNEQYF.

This chain uses TRBV20-1 with TRBJ2-7, with 7 bases fitting TRBD1. The germline V gene encodes CDR1 DFQATT and CDR2 SNEGSKA (reference sequence). The V gene end was trimmed by 6 bases and the J gene end by 2 bases; junction bases not matched to a gene: 7. CDR3 length: 13 amino acids. The CDR3 region is CSAAPTGTYEQYV. The CDR3 coding sequence is TGCAGTGCGGCCCCGACAGGGACCTACGAGCAGTACGTC.

V and J are TRBV7-2 and TRBJ2-5; D ambiguous. V was trimmed by 3 bases and J by 4 bases, leaving 12 bases between them. Germline CDR1 SGHTA, CDR2 FQGNSA. The CDR3 runs 14 residues. CDR3 nucleotide sequence: TGTGCCAGCAGCTTGAGGTGGAGCCGAGAGACCCAGTACTTC. This gives the protein CASSLRWSRETQYF.

The sample holds many counts of this clonotype. The chain links TRBV7-2 to TRBJ2-6; 7 nucleotides align to TRBD1. V lost 3 bases and J lost 0; bases outside the gene matches: 5. The CDR3 has 17 amino acids. Germline lookup yields CDR1 SGHTA and CDR2 FQGNSA. Here the CDR3 DNA reads TGTGCCAGCAGCTTGGACAGGATGAGCTCTGGGGCCAACGTCCTGACTTTC. It translates to CASSLDRMSSGANVLTF.

The V gene is TRBV4-3, the J gene TRBJ2-3; the D gene is possibly TRBD1 (7 bases). V was trimmed by 0 bases and J by 7 bases, leaving 17 bases between them. Germline lookup yields CDR1 LGHNA and CDR2 YSLEER. This CDR3 is 16 amino acids long. The CDR3 DNA reads as TGCGCCAGCAGCCAAGATTCAGGGGGGATGGGGAATACGCAGTATTTT. Its translation is CASSQDSGGMGNTQYF.

Many counts were recorded for this clonotype. V and J are TRBV6-5 and TRBJ1-2; D not certain. This CDR3 has 14 residues. The V and J ends lost 0 bases and 3 bases respectively, with 8 bases between them. Germline CDR1 MNHEY, CDR2 SVGAGI. DNA for the CDR3: TGTGCCAGCAGTTACTCGAAGGGTCACTATGGCTACACCTTC. It codes for CASSYSKGHYGYTF.

The V call is TRBV7-8, the J call TRBJ1-1; no clear D. Germline CDR1 and CDR2: SGHVS and FQNEAQ. Trimming stripped 0 bases from V and 1 base from J, with 9 bases between. CDR3 length: 15 residues. CDR3 coding DNA: TGTGCCAGCAGCTTAGCGACCGTCCCGAACACTGAAGCTTTCTTT. It is translated as CASSLATVPNTEAFF. The full variable domain, its missing parts supplied by reference TRBV7-8 and TRBJ1-1, is GAGVSQSPRYKVAKRGQDVALRCDPISGHVSLFWYQQALGQGPEFLTYFQNEAQLDKSGLPSDRFFAERPEGSVSTLKIQRTQQEDSAVYLCASSLATVPNTEAFFGQGTRLTVV.

The rearrangement links TRBV10-1 to TRBJ2-1, with D maybe TRBD2 (6 bases). V was shortened by 8 bases and J by 2 bases, with 10 bases between the two germline ends. The CDR3 extends over 13 amino acids. Looked up from germline, CDR1 is WNHNN and CDR2 is SYGVQD (reference sequence). CDR3 region: CASSRGTYNEQFF. The CDR3 DNA reads TGCGCCAGCTCTCGGGGGACCTACAATGAGCAGTTCTTC.